This T cell receptor (beta chain) was captured by sequencing in a study of blood T cell repertoires in COVID-19. About the research overall: Spain, Italy and the United States supplied samples that represented acute and convalescent COVID-19. PBMCs, B-cell-depleted T cells, or T cells provided the cDNA or gDNA that made up the material.

Authors' analysis steps: The authors estimated nucleated cell counts from reference gene primer amplification. Here immunoSEQ multiplex PCR was the method, and the copy in TCRdb shows in-frame clones only, minus some. For V, J and clone size, that table is used; D and trimming come from the DNA. Among fewer than 100,000 clones, 87% were seen once, and the ten largest hold about 4.5%. The sequencing sample was made of peripheral blood. The origin of this receptor is a man aged 70 or older with acute or convalescent COVID-19.

The DNA for the CDR3 is TGTGCCAGCAGCCAAGAGCTAGCGGGGAGCCACAATGAGCAGTTCTTC. This sequence encodes CASSQELAGSHNEQFF. The rearrangement links TRBV3-1 (or the pseudogene TRBV3-2) to TRBJ2-1; 9 bases are shared with TRBD2. Germline-derived CDR1 and CDR2 are LGHDT and YNNKEL (reference sequence). The V and J ends lost 0 bases and 5 bases, in that order; junction bases with no gene match: 5. The CDR3 is made up of 16 amino acids.